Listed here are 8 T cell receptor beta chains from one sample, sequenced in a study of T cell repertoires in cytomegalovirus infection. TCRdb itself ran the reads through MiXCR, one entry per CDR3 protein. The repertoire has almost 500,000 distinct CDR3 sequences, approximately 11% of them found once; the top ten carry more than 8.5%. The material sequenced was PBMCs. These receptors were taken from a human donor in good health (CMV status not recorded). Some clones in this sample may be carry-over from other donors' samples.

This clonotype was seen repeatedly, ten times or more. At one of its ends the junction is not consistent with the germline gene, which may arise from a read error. The CDR3 spells CASSPPGLAYDEQFF. The CDR3 nucleotides are TGTGCCAGTAGCCCACCGGGACTAGCCTACGATGAGCAGTTCTTC. The chain has TRBV19 and TRBJ2-1, with TRBD2 matching over 9 bases. There are 15 residues in the CDR3. Germline V CDR1 and CDR2: LNHDA, SQIVND (reference sequence).

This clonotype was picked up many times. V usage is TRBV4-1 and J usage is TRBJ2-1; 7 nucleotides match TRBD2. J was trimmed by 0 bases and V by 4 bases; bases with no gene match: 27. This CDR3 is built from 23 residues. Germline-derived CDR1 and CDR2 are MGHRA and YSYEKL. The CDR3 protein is CASSLPRADIRGRPGGSYNEQFF. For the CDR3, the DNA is TGCGCCAGCAGCCTCCCTAGGGCCGATATTCGGGGAAGGCCGGGGGGCTCCTACAATGAGCAGTTCTTC.

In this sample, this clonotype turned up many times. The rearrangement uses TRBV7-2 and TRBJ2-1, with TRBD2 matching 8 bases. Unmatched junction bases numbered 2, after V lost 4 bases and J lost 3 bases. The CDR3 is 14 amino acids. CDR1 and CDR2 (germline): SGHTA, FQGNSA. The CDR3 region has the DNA TGTGCCAGCAGCTCAACTAGCGGCTACAATGAGCAGTTCTTC. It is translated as CASSSTSGYNEQFF.

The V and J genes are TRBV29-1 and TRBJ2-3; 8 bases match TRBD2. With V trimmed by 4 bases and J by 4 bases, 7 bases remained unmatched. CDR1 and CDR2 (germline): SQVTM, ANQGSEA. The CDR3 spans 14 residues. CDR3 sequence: CSVGAGDPPDTQYF. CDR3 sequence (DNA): TGCAGCGTTGGAGCGGGGGATCCGCCAGATACGCAGTATTTT.

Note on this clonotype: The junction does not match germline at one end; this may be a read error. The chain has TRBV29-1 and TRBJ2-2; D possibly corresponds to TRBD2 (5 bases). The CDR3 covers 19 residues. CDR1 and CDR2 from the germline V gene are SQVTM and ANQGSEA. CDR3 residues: CSVTLEATVARFNSGELFF. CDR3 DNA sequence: TGCAGCGTGACACTCGAGGCCACGGTAGCGCGTTTCAACAGCGGGGAGCTGTTTTTT.

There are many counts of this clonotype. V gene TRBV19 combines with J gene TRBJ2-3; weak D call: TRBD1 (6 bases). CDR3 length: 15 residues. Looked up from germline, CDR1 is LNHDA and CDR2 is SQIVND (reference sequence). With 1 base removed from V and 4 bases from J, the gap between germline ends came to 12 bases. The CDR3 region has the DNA TGTGCCAGTAGTATAGCGGGATCAGGGGCAGATACGCAGTATTTT. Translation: CASSIAGSGADTQYF.

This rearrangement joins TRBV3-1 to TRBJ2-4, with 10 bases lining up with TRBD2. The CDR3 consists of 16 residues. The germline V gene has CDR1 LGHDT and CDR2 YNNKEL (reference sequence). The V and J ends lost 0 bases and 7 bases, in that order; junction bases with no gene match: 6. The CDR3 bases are TGTGCCAGCAGCCAAGATCCTAGCGGGAGAATGAACATTCAGTACTTC. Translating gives CASSQDPSGRMNIQYF.

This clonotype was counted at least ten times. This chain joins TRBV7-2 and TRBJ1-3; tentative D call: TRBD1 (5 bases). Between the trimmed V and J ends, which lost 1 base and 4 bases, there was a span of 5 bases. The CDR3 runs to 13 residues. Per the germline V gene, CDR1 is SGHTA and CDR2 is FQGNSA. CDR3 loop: CASSLGDGNTIYF. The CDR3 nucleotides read TGTGCCAGCAGCTTAGGGGACGGAAACACCATATATTTT.